These 30 T cell receptor beta chains share one sample of origin, sequenced in a study of spatial heterogeneity in lung cancer (dated by TCRdb to between 2018 and 2021). The method behind the library was 5' RACE. TCRdb names NextSeq 500 as the instrument used. TCRdb redid the processing of the public reads, applying fastp at Q25 and MiXCR, and retained in-frame beta chains. Identical CDR3 proteins give one entry, which carries the most common genes and DNA. Across this sample there are tens of thousands of distinct CDR3 sequences, with roughly 7.2% seen only once. The ten largest clones add up to roughly 28% of the sample. The sample's time point label, decoded: sample taken at primary tumor resection. The specimen was PBMCs, collected at surgery. The receptors derive from a female donor with early-stage non-small cell lung cancer.

This clonotype has only a few counts. The chain couples TRBV11-2 to TRBJ1-2; D unclear. V dropped 5 bases and J dropped 0 bases, with 13 bases sitting between them. CDR3 length equals 15 residues. CDR1 is SGHAT, CDR2 FQNNGV, per germline. The CDR3 sequence: CASSLATGANYGYTF. The CDR3 DNA is TGTGCCAGCAGCCTAGCGACGGGAGCTAACTATGGCTACACCTTC.

This clonotype has ten or more counts. The gene calls are TRBV29-1 and TRBJ1-1; TRBD1 might be the D (6 bases). The V and J ends lost 7 bases and 10 bases respectively, with 22 bases between them. The length of the CDR3 is 13 residues. The germline V gene encodes CDR1 SQVTM and CDR2 ANQGSEA. The CDR3 sequence: CSARTTGPMRAFF. CDR3 sequence (DNA): TGCAGCGCGAGAACTACAGGGCCGATGCGAGCTTTCTTT. Drawing the rest from reference TRBV29-1 and TRBJ1-1, the complete variable domain is SAVISQKPSRDICQRGTSLTIQCQVDSQVTMMFWYRQQPGQSLTLIATANQGSEATYESGFVIDKFPISRPNLTFSTLTVSNMSPEDSSIYLCSARTTGPMRAFFGQGTRLTVV.

Ten or more counts support this clonotype. The chain recombines TRBV11-2 with TRBJ1-4; no clear D. Looked up from germline, CDR1 is SGHAT and CDR2 is FQNNGV. Trimming removed 2 bases at V and 4 bases at J, with 8 bases between. This CDR3 has 14 residues. CDR3 nucleotides: TGTGCCAGCAGCTTAATCAGCCTTAATGAAAAACTGTTTTTT. Residues: CASSLISLNEKLFF.

Ten or more counts support this clonotype. The V gene is TRBV2, the J gene TRBJ2-3; D gene unclear. The CDR3 is 14 amino acids. Between the trimmed V and J ends, which lost 7 bases and 0 bases, there was a span of 11 bases. Looked up from germline, CDR1 is SNHLY and CDR2 is FYNNEI. CDR3 coding DNA: TGTGCCAGCACCTCCCAGCTAAGCACAGATACGCAGTATTTT. Protein: CASTSQLSTDTQYF.

V and J are TRBV15 and TRBJ2-7; TRBD2 aligns across 8 bases. V shed 0 bases and J 7 bases; nucleotides not matched to a gene: 8. CDR3 length: 15 amino acids. Germline V gene sequence: CDR1 LNHNV, CDR2 YYDKDF (reference sequence). The CDR3 protein is CATSRDPGRAREQYF. DNA of the CDR3: TGTGCCACCAGCAGAGACCCCGGGAGGGCGAGAGAGCAGTACTTC.

This clonotype was counted at least ten times. Here the CDR3 reads CASSPTGGNSPLHF. As DNA, the CDR3 is TGTGCCAGCAGCCCGACAGGGGGTAATTCACCCCTCCACTTT. The chain carries TRBV7-9 and TRBJ1-6; TRBD1 aligns across 9 bases. The CDR3 is 14 amino acids. The ends lost 5 bases at V and 6 bases at J; junction bases unmatched: 2. Germline V gives CDR1 SEHNR, CDR2 FQNEAQ (reference sequence).

The chain uses TRBV11-1 and TRBJ2-2; tentatively, D is TRBD1 (5 bases). The germline V gene has CDR1 SGHAT and CDR2 FQDESV (reference sequence). Trimming removed 5 bases from V and 1 base from J, with 8 bases in between. This CDR3 region has 14 residues. The DNA for the CDR3 is TGTGCCAGCAGCCCCAGGGAGAACACCGGGGAGCTGTTTTTT. It codes for CASSPRENTGELFF.

This clonotype was seen repeatedly, ten times or more. The chain is built from TRBV25-1 and TRBJ2-7; 7 positions match TRBD1. This CDR3 has 14 residues. The V gene end was trimmed by 5 bases and the J gene end by 0 bases; junction bases not matched to a gene: 4. Germline lookup yields CDR1 MGHDK and CDR2 SYGVNS. CDR3 in amino acids: CASSQRDSSYEQYF. CDR3 sequence (DNA): TGTGCCAGCAGTCAAAGGGACAGCTCCTACGAGCAGTACTTC.

This clonotype was found a few times. The genes are TRBV20-1 and TRBJ2-7; 7 positions agree with TRBD2. CDR3 size: 14 residues. In germline, CDR1 is DFQATT, CDR2 SNEGSKA (reference sequence). With V trimmed by 4 bases and J by 4 bases, 10 bases remained unmatched. The chain's CDR3 is CSATNPGRTYEQYF. The CDR3 DNA sequence: TGCAGTGCTACAAACCCCGGGAGGACTTACGAGCAGTACTTC.

This clonotype came up many times. V usage is TRBV18 and J usage is TRBJ2-7; D is perhaps TRBD1 (6 bases). V gave up 4 bases and J gave up 6 bases, with 16 bases separating them. Germline lookup yields CDR1 KGHSH and CDR2 LQKENI. The CDR3 is 14 amino acids. CDR3 sequence reads: CASSRQGPRSEQYF. CDR3 DNA sequence: TGTGCCAGCTCACGGCAGGGGCCGAGGTCCGAGCAGTACTTC.

This clonotype was counted ten times or more. The genes are TRBV20-1 and TRBJ2-2; D not certain. V was clipped by 0 bases and J by 8 bases, with 10 bases between them. CDR3 size: 13 residues. Germline V gene lookup returns CDR1 DFQATT and CDR2 SNEGSKA (reference sequence). The CDR3 coding sequence is TGCAGTGCTAGAGAATTTGCCGGGGGGGAGCTGTTTTTT. This gives the protein CSAREFAGGELFF.

As regards this clonotype: The germline gene is not matched at one end of the junction; a read error may be the cause. The chain uses TRBV3-1 and TRBJ2-2, with D possibly being TRBD2 (6 bases). CDR1 and CDR2 (germline): LGHDT, YNNKEL (reference sequence). The CDR3 has 14 amino acids. The CDR3 DNA reads TGTGCCAGCGGCCAACTAGCTAACACCGGGGAGCTGTTTTTT. Its translation is CASGQLANTGELFF.

V usage is TRBV20-1 and J usage is TRBJ1-5, with 9 bases identical to TRBD1. The CDR3 is 15 amino acids. Germline V gene sequence: CDR1 DFQATT, CDR2 SNEGSKA (reference sequence). The trim removed 3 bases at V and 4 bases at J, leaving 7 bases unmatched. DNA for the CDR3: TGCAGTGCTAGGATCGCCGGGACAGGGAATCAGCCCCAGCATTTT. Translating it yields CSARIAGTGNQPQHF.

This clonotype was counted between two and nine times. V gene TRBV20-1 combines with J gene TRBJ1-5, with 7 bases lining up with TRBD1. CDR3 length: 15 residues. Trimming took 3 bases from V and 7 from J; bases not matched to a gene: 12. From germline, CDR1 is DFQATT and CDR2 SNEGSKA (reference sequence). The CDR3 reads CSASPPPDRPQPQHF. CDR3 coding DNA: TGCAGTGCTAGCCCGCCTCCGGACAGGCCCCAGCCCCAGCATTTT.

In its sample, this clonotype was seen many times. The chain couples TRBV4-1 to TRBJ2-7, with D uncertain. Germline assignment: CDR1 MGHRA and CDR2 YSYEKL. The CDR3 is 14 residues long. The germline V and J ends were trimmed by 0 bases and 2 bases, with 8 bases remaining between them. CDR3 region: CASSQDPRPYEQYF. The CDR3 region has the DNA TGCGCCAGCAGCCAAGACCCCCGCCCCTACGAGCAGTACTTC.

This clonotype was recorded a few times. The V and J genes are TRBV20-1 and TRBJ1-4; tentative D call: TRBD1 (5 bases). Germline assignment: CDR1 DFQATT and CDR2 SNEGSKA (reference sequence). V lost 3 bases and J 4 bases, leaving 12 bases between the germline ends. The CDR3 extends over 14 amino acids. The CDR3 is CSARPTVFNEKLFF. CDR3 nucleotides: TGCAGTGCTAGGCCGACAGTATTTAATGAAAAACTGTTTTTT.

The table lists this clonotype with many counts. The rearrangement joins TRBV9 to TRBJ2-5; 7 bases match TRBD2. The germline V gene encodes CDR1 SGDLS and CDR2 YYNGEE. Germline trimming cut 4 bases from V and 2 bases from J; bases unmatched to any gene: 8. The CDR3 has 15 amino acids. CDR3 sequence reads: CASSRTRWDQETQYF. The DNA for the CDR3 is TGTGCCAGCAGCCGGACTAGGTGGGATCAAGAGACCCAGTACTTC.

In this sample, this clonotype turned up many times. The J gene is TRBJ1-3, the V gene TRBV20-1; 7 nucleotides match TRBD1. The CDR3 sequence is 14 residues long. Germline trimming cut 5 bases from V and 4 bases from J; bases unmatched to any gene: 8. Germline values: CDR1 DFQATT, CDR2 SNEGSKA (reference sequence). The CDR3 loop is CSAADRDRGNTIYF. The DNA of the CDR3 is TGCAGTGCTGCTGACAGGGACAGAGGAAACACCATATATTTT.

This clonotype was picked up many times. The gene calls are TRBV2 and TRBJ2-7; possibly TRBD1 or TRBD2 for D (5 bases each). The CDR3 spans 13 residues. Trimming removed 5 bases from V and 3 bases from J, with 11 bases in between. Germline lookup yields CDR1 SNHLY and CDR2 FYNNEI. In DNA, the CDR3 is TGTGCCAGCAGTCTTGGGACCTTCTACGAGCAGTACTTC. Protein: CASSLGTFYEQYF.

At least ten counts were recorded for this clonotype. V and J are TRBV5-4 and TRBJ2-5; D tentatively reads TRBD1 or TRBD2 (5 bases each). This CDR3 spans 13 amino acids. Germline V gene lookup returns CDR1 SGHNT and CDR2 YYREEE (reference sequence). The V end lost 0 bases, the J end lost 7 bases, and 10 bases lay between the germline ends. This CDR3 is CASSLGGERTQYF. The CDR3 nucleotides are TGTGCCAGCAGCTTGGGAGGGGAGAGGACCCAGTACTTC.

The V call is TRBV4-1, the J call TRBJ1-4; 8 nucleotides align to TRBD1. The V and J ends lost 4 bases and 8 bases, in that order; junction bases with no gene match: 9. Germline V CDR1 and CDR2: MGHRA, YSYEKL. This CDR3 contains 15 residues. CDR3 residues: CASSPLHRGNEKLFF. DNA for the CDR3: TGCGCCAGCAGCCCACTCCACAGGGGGAACGAAAAACTGTTTTTT.

This clonotype has at least ten counts. This chain joins TRBV28 and TRBJ2-3; no definite D call. V dropped 5 bases and J dropped 2 bases, with 5 bases sitting between them. Germline CDR1 reads MDHEN; CDR2 reads SYDVKM. This CDR3 has 12 residues. The CDR3 DNA reads as TGTGCCAGCAGTCCCCCCACAGATACGCAGTATTTT. It yields the protein CASSPPTDTQYF.

The chain employs TRBV5-1 and TRBJ2-5, with TRBD2 matching 12 bases. The CDR3 loop spans 16 amino acids. With 2 bases clipped from V and 1 base from J, the junction kept 3 bases outside the gene matches. Germline CDR1 and CDR2: SGHRS and YFSETQ. The CDR3, as DNA: TGCGCCAGCAGCTTTGGGACTAGCGGGTTCCAAGAGACCCAGTACTTC. It specifies CASSFGTSGFQETQYF.

This clonotype was seen only a few times. The chain carries TRBV11-3 and TRBJ2-1; D is ambiguous. CDR1 and CDR2 (germline): SGHNT, YENEEA. There are 13 residues in the CDR3. V was cut by 3 bases and J by 4 bases, with 7 bases left in between. The CDR3 protein is CASSLNVYNEQFF. The CDR3 DNA follows: TGTGCCAGCAGCTTGAATGTTTACAATGAGCAGTTCTTC.

This clonotype was counted at least ten times. This chain connects TRBV12-3 or TRBV12-4 to TRBJ2-7; 10 positions match TRBD2. CDR3 length equals 15 residues. After removal of 2 bases from V and 5 bases from J, the junction contained 6 bases not matched to a gene. CDR3 in DNA: TGTGCCAGCAGTTTATGGGTAGCGGGAGGCCACGAGCAGTACTTC. Its protein is CASSLWVAGGHEQYF.

V is TRBV20-1 and J is TRBJ1-1, with TRBD1 identical over 11 bases. The CDR3 covers 15 residues. Germline CDR1 DFQATT, CDR2 SNEGSKA (reference sequence). With V trimmed by 6 bases and J by 0 bases, 6 bases remained unmatched. DNA for the CDR3: TGCAGTGCCCAAGGACAGGGGGCTGTGAACACTGAAGCTTTCTTT. Protein sequence: CSAQGQGAVNTEAFF.

This clonotype was seen ten or more times. The chain links TRBV6-5 to TRBJ1-4; D is ambiguous. The CDR3 runs 14 residues. Trimming pared 6 bases from V and 0 bases from J, leaving 8 bases between. Germline assignment: CDR1 MNHEY and CDR2 SVGAGI. The CDR3 is CASSRGTTNEKLFF. The CDR3 coding sequence is TGTGCCAGCAGCCGGGGAACAACTAATGAAAAACTGTTTTTT.

This clonotype was seen only a few times. The J gene is TRBJ1-6, the V gene TRBV18; no reliable D call. The CDR3 is made up of 16 amino acids. V shed 3 bases and J shed 4 bases, with 13 bases lying between them. Germline CDR1 KGHSH, CDR2 LQKENI. CDR3 in amino acids: CASSPSHAGYNSPLHF. Here the CDR3 DNA reads TGTGCCAGCTCACCCTCTCACGCCGGTTATAATTCACCCCTCCACTTT.

There are a few counts of this clonotype. The genes are TRBV18 and TRBJ1-4; maybe TRBD1 (5 bases). Trimming took 3 bases from V and 6 from J, leaving 11 bases between them. Germline V lookup: CDR1 KGHSH, CDR2 LQKENI. The CDR3 totals 14 residues. Here the CDR3 reads CASSPTQGDEKLFF. CDR3 DNA: TGTGCCAGCTCACCGACTCAGGGAGATGAAAAACTGTTTTTT.

This clonotype was recorded many times. CDR3 residues: CASSLVGQGYEQYF. The CDR3 DNA is TGTGCCAGCAGCTTAGTCGGCCAGGGGTACGAGCAGTACTTC. The rearrangement links TRBV7-9 to TRBJ2-7, with D tentatively TRBD1 (6 bases). CDR1 is SEHNR and CDR2 is FQNEAQ in the germline V gene (reference sequence). The CDR3 runs 14 residues. The V gene lost 1 base and the J gene lost 4 bases, with 11 bases spanning the gap.